This T cell receptor beta chain was obtained from a study of shared clonotypes between healthy human individuals. TCRdb keeps only in-frame clones here, not all; method: immunoSEQ multiplex PCR. The sample records over a million clones, approximately 80% being singletons. Worth noting for this clone: Its antigen remains unidentified.

This CDR3 has 17 amino acids. The V gene's germline CDR1 is SGHKS and CDR2 YYEKEE (reference sequence). V dropped 5 bases and J dropped 0; count of bases not matched to a gene: 9. Study-wide findings and caveats: Four donors had roughly 5% of their naive CD4 clonotypes in common.

V usage is TRBV5-5 and J usage is TRBJ2-5; the match to TRBD2 covers 11 bases. This clonotype originated in a man aged 18-30 years in good health. Some clones in this sample may be carry-over from other donors' samples. The specimen sequenced was memory CD4+ T cells from PBMCs. Stated subset: CD45RA-negative fraction. CDR3 in DNA: TGTGCCAGCAGTCACCGACAGGGACTAGCGGACCAAGAGACCCAGTACTTC. Residues: CASSHRQGLADQETQYF.